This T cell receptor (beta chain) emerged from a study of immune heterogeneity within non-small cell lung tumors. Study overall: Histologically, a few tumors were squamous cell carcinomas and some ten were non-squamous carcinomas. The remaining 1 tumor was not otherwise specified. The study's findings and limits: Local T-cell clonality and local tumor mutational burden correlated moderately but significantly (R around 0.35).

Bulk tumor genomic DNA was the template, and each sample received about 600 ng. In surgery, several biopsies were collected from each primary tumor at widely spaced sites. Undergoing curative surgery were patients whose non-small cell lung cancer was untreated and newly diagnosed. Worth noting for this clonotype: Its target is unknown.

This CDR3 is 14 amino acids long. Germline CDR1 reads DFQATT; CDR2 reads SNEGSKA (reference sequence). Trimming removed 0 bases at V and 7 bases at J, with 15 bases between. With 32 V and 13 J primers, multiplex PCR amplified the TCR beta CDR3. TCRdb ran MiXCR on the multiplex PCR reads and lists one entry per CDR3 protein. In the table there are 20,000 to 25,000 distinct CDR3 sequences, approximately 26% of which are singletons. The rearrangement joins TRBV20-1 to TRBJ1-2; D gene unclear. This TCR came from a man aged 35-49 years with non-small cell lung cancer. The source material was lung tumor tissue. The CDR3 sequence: CSAREVVGRFGYTF. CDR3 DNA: TGCAGTGCTAGAGAAGTGGTAGGAAGATTTGGCTACACCTTC.